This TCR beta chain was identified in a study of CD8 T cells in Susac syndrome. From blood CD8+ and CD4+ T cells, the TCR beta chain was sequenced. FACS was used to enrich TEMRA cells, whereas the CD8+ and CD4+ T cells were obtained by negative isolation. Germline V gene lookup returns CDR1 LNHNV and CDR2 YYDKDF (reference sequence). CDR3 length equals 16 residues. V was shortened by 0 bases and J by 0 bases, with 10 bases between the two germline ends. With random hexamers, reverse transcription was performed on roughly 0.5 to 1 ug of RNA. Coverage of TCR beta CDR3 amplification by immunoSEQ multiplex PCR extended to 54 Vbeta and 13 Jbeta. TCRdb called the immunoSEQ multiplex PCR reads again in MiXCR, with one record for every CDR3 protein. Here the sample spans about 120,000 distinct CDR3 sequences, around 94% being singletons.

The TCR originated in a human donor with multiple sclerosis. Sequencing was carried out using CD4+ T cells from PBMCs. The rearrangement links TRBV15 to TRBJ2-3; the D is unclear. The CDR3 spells CATSRDLGSSTDTQYF. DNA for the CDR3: TGTGCCACCAGCAGAGATCTAGGTTCTAGCACAGATACGCAGTATTTT.